This T cell receptor beta chain derives from a study of CD8+ T cells in alopecia areata. Findings and caveats of the study: TCR sharing was clearer in mice than between patients, perhaps partly owing to patient HLA diversity. Amid tofacitinib therapy, many expanded lesional clones stayed present in scalp and blood.

V lost 2 bases and J lost 4, with 14 bases in between. Germline CDR1 reads GTSNPN; CDR2 reads SVGIG (reference sequence). The CDR3 totals 14 residues. The sample's treatment: oral pan-JAK inhibitor, 5-10 mg twice daily. Following RNA extraction, reverse transcription yielded cDNA that acted as the sequencing template. The method was immunoSEQ multiplex PCR; TCRdb's version includes in-frame clones alone and lacks a portion of them. Here the sample spans about 190,000 clones, approximately 56% being singletons. Turning to this clone: Its antigen is unidentified.

The chain has TRBV30 and TRBJ1-2; no clear D gene. The clonotype originates from a human donor with alopecia areata. Sample: CD4+ T cells sorted from blood, taken at week 4, from a patient treated with tofacitinib. In DNA form, the CDR3 reads TGTGCCTGGAGTACCTTGACCGGGCCCTATGGCTACACCTTC. Translation gives CAWSTLTGPYGYTF.